The next 19 T cell receptor beta chains were all read from a single sample in a study of cytomegalovirus exposure and HLA in healthy donors. The PCR was carried out with 60 Vbeta primers and 13 Jbeta primers. TCRdb keeps only in-frame clones here, not all; method: immunoSEQ multiplex PCR. Of about 220,000 clones listed, 76% were seen once; the top ten hold 0.63%. Sample: PBMCs. Receptor source: a man between 18 and 29 years old in good health and CMV-seronegative.

The J gene is TRBJ1-2, the V gene TRBV4-1; the match to TRBD1 covers 8 bases. The V and J ends lost 0 bases and 5 bases, in that order; junction bases with no gene match: 14. The CDR3 is 18 residues long. CDR1 and CDR2 (germline): MGHRA, YSYEKL. CDR3 protein: CASSQDRETGAIWYGYTF. CDR3 coding DNA: TGCGCCAGCAGCCAAGATAGAGAGACAGGGGCGATATGGTATGGCTACACCTTC.

J is TRBJ1-1 and V is TRBV6-5, with D perhaps TRBD1 (5 bases). V lost 0 bases and J lost 4, with 9 bases in between. CDR3 length: 14 residues. CDR1 MNHEY and CDR2 SVGAGI come from the germline V gene. This CDR3 is CASSYSSGGTEAFF. The CDR3 nucleotides are TGTGCCAGCAGTTACTCTTCGGGGGGCACTGAAGCTTTCTTT.

The chain carries TRBV10-3 and TRBJ2-7; 10 nucleotides match TRBD2. V lost 4 bases, J lost 5 bases, and 11 bases stayed unmatched. This CDR3 comprises 16 residues. Germline V lookup: CDR1 ENHRY, CDR2 SYGVKD. The CDR3 sequence: CAISGTAGGGVDEQYF. The DNA of the CDR3 is TGTGCCATCAGTGGAACAGCGGGAGGGGGAGTCGACGAGCAGTACTTC.

This clone was observed once. The CDR3 bases are TGTGCCAGTAGTATTGTCACAGCTTCTATGAACACTGAAGCTTTCTTT. This gives the protein CASSIVTASMNTEAFF. This chain links TRBV19 with TRBJ1-1; D not resolved. The ends were cut back, 3 bases at V and 0 bases at J, with 14 bases in the middle. Germline assignment: CDR1 LNHDA and CDR2 SQIVND (reference sequence). The CDR3 has 16 amino acids. Combining the CDR3 with reference TRBV19 and TRBJ1-1 gives the whole variable domain DGGITQSPKYLFRKEGQNVTLSCEQNLNHDAMYWYRQDPGQGLRLIYYSQIVNDFQKGDIAEGYSVSREKKESFPLTVTSAQKNPTAFYLCASSIVTASMNTEAFFGQGTRLTVV.

The J gene is TRBJ2-1, the V gene TRBV4-2; 12 bases line up with TRBD2. The CDR3 runs to 16 residues. CDR1 is LGHNA, CDR2 YNFKEQ, per germline. V was clipped by 4 bases and J by 5 bases; unmatched bases: 6. Here the CDR3 DNA reads TGTGCCAGCAGCCCAACACTAGCGGGAGGAAACAATGAGCAGTTCTTC. It is translated as CASSPTLAGGNNEQFF.

The chain combines TRBV7-2 with TRBJ2-6; tentatively, D is TRBD2 (6 bases). This CDR3 is built from 19 residues. V was trimmed by 6 bases and J by 0 bases, leaving 21 bases between them. Germline-derived CDR1 and CDR2 are SGHTA and FQGNSA. The CDR3 reads CASRLKGLSGLSGANVLTF. The CDR3 coding sequence is TGTGCCAGCAGACTAAAGGGGCTTAGCGGACTCTCTGGGGCCAACGTCCTGACTTTC. The complete variable domain, with remaining parts taken from reference TRBV7-2 and TRBJ2-6, reads GAGVSQSPSNKVTEKGKDVELRCDPISGHTALYWYRQSLGQGLEFLIYFQGNSAPDKSGLPSDRFSAERTGGSVSTLTIQRTQQEDSAVYLCASRLKGLSGLSGANVLTFGAGSRLTVL.

On this clone itself: This sample includes further DNA sequences coding for the same CDR3. The chain employs TRBV5-1 and TRBJ2-3; D unclear. The V gene's germline CDR1 is SGHRS and CDR2 YFSETQ. Trimming pared 3 bases from V and 0 bases from J, leaving 2 bases between. The CDR3 consists of 12 residues. CDR3 sequence: CASSSSTDTQYF. Here the CDR3 DNA reads TGCGCCAGCAGCTCGAGCACAGATACGCAGTATTTT.

J is TRBJ2-1 and V is TRBV2; 9 nucleotides match TRBD2. J was trimmed by 7 bases and V by 5 bases; bases with no gene match: 12. The CDR3 is 16 residues long. Germline V gives CDR1 SNHLY, CDR2 FYNNEI. The CDR3: CASSTSRAGGGNEQFF. In nucleotides, the CDR3 is TGTGCCAGCAGTACCTCCCGAGCGGGGGGTGGGAATGAGCAGTTCTTC.

The chain joins TRBV29-1 to TRBJ2-6; D remains ambiguous. CDR3 length: 12 residues. The V gene's germline CDR1 is SQVTM and CDR2 ANQGSEA. The V end was cut by 7 bases, the J end by 3 bases, with 7 bases between. CDR3 nucleotide sequence: TGCAGCGCCTACGGTGGGGCCAACGTCCTGACTTTC. Residues: CSAYGGANVLTF.

The chain is built from TRBV5-5 and TRBJ2-7, with 7 bases lining up with TRBD2. The CDR3 is 12 residues long. After removal of 4 bases from V and 6 bases from J, the junction contained 4 bases not matched to a gene. The germline V gene encodes CDR1 SGHKS and CDR2 YYEKEE (reference sequence). The CDR3 here is CASSLGGSEQYF. The CDR3 nucleotides read TGTGCCAGCAGCCTCGGGGGGTCCGAGCAGTACTTC.

The chain carries TRBV7-9 and TRBJ2-2, with D tentatively TRBD1 (6 bases). Looked up from germline, CDR1 is SEHNR and CDR2 is FQNEAQ (reference sequence). The V and J ends lost 5 bases and 8 bases respectively, with 12 bases between them. This CDR3 region has 13 residues. As DNA, the CDR3 is TGTGCCAGCAGCCCTACAGGGTTGGGGGAGCTGTTTTTT. Amino acids: CASSPTGLGELFF.

The chain couples TRBV7-9 to TRBJ1-4; 9 nucleotides match TRBD1. This CDR3 spans 16 amino acids. CDR1 SEHNR and CDR2 FQNEAQ come from the germline V gene (reference sequence). The J segment lost 7 bases and the V segment lost 5 bases, leaving 11 bases of the junction unmatched. DNA of the CDR3: TGTGCCAGCAGCCCTGGACAGGGGCCGAGAGGTGAAAAACTGTTTTTT. Encoded protein: CASSPGQGPRGEKLFF.

Comments on this clone: This sample includes further DNA sequences coding for the same CDR3. The gene calls are TRBV27 and TRBJ2-7; TRBD2 might be the D (6 bases). CDR1 is MNHEY, CDR2 SMNVEV, per germline (reference sequence). V was pared by 3 bases and J by 0 bases, with 9 bases between. CDR3 length equals 14 residues. The CDR3 nucleotides read TGTGCCAGCAGTTTCGGGGGAAGCTCCTACGAGCAGTACTTC. This translates into CASSFGGSSYEQYF.

This clone was recorded once. V usage is TRBV5-1 and J usage is TRBJ2-1, with 11 positions matching TRBD2. V lost 5 bases to trimming and J lost 9 bases; unmatched junction nucleotides: 10. This CDR3 spans 15 amino acids. Germline values: CDR1 SGHRS, CDR2 YFSETQ. CDR3 nucleotide sequence: TGCGCCAGCAGGTATACTAGCGGGAGCGGTCGTGAGCAGTTCTTC. It is translated as CASRYTSGSGREQFF.

The genes are TRBV7-9 and TRBJ1-1; D uncertain. Trimming pared 0 bases from V and 0 bases from J, leaving 8 bases between. The CDR3 contains 15 residues. The germline V gene encodes CDR1 SEHNR and CDR2 FQNEAQ (reference sequence). The CDR3 spells CASSLAWEMNTEAFF. The CDR3 DNA is TGTGCCAGCAGCTTAGCGTGGGAGATGAACACTGAAGCTTTCTTT. The full variable domain, completed using reference TRBV7-9 and TRBJ1-1, is DTGVSQNPRHKITKRGQNVTFRCDPISEHNRLYWYRQTLGQGPEFLTYFQNEAQLEKSRLLSDRFSAERPKGSFSTLEIQRTEQGDSAMYLCASSLAWEMNTEAFFGQGTRLTVV.

This clone was seen just once. The chain joins TRBV7-9 to TRBJ2-7; TRBD1 agrees at 7 bases. This CDR3 has 14 amino acids. Germline V gives CDR1 SEHNR, CDR2 FQNEAQ (reference sequence). V trimming: 5 bases; J trimming: 2 bases; junction bases outside the gene matches: 6. CDR3 region: CASSPTGTAYEQYF. The CDR3 region has the DNA TGTGCCAGCAGCCCGACAGGGACAGCCTACGAGCAGTACTTC.

With respect to this clone: The CDR3 does not close with the conserved phenylalanine or tryptophan, likely indicating a read error. The gene calls are TRBV2 and TRBJ1-1; D perhaps matches TRBD1 (5 bases). V was trimmed by 0 bases and J by 10 bases, leaving 9 bases between them. The CDR3 covers 12 residues. CDR1 is SNHLY, CDR2 FYNNEI, per germline. CDR3 residues: CASSEATGTAFL. The CDR3 DNA reads TGTGCCAGCAGTGAAGCGACCGGGACAGCTTTCCTT.

This chain joins TRBV2 and TRBJ2-7, with 7 nucleotides matching TRBD2. The germline V gene encodes CDR1 SNHLY and CDR2 FYNNEI. CDR3 size: 15 residues. The V segment lost 6 bases and the J segment 6 bases; nucleotides outside the gene matches: 14. CDR3 in amino acids: CASSLSWEGLLEQYF. The CDR3 bases are TGTGCCAGCAGCCTAAGTTGGGAGGGGCTACTCGAGCAGTACTTC.

The V call is TRBV2, the J call TRBJ2-5; D is unclear. This CDR3 region has 13 residues. The germline gives CDR1 SNHLY, CDR2 FYNNEI. Deletions cut 6 bases from V and 5 bases from J, with 13 bases between. Here the CDR3 reads CASRASLLETQYF. For the CDR3, the DNA is TGTGCCAGCAGGGCATCCCTTTTGGAGACCCAGTACTTC.